The present entry profiles one T cell receptor beta chain with its context. The target antigen is unknown. The data stem from a study of T cells in Graves' hyperthyroidism and ophthalmopathy. The CDR3 regions of TCR beta were amplified from RNA transcripts. A set of HTBI primers served as the primers for a first-round RT-PCR of the TCR CDR3. In TCRdb, the multiplex PCR reads were re-called with MiXCR into one record per CDR3 protein. The sample includes fewer than 450,000 distinct CDR3 sequences, around 18% of them seen just once. This CDR3 is 14 amino acids long. Looked up from germline, CDR1 is SGHRS and CDR2 is YFSETQ. V lost 0 bases to trimming and J lost 0 bases, with 6 bases between them. Study observations and caveats: Most thyroid clonotypes that were expanded above 0.001 also turned up in blood.

The chain carries TRBV5-1 and TRBJ1-1; D uncertain. This receptor was obtained from a man in his late teens or twenties with Graves' ophthalmopathy. The sample taken for sequencing was blood. The CDR3 sequence: CASSLETVNTEAFF. CDR3 nucleotides: TGCGCCAGCAGCTTGGAGACGGTGAACACTGAAGCTTTCTTT. The whole variable domain, remainder taken from reference TRBV5-1 and TRBJ1-1, is KAGVTQTPRYLIKTRGQQVTLSCSPISGHRSVSWYQQTPGQGLQFLFEYFSETQRNKGNFPGRFSGRQFSNSRSEMNVSTLELGDSALYLCASSLETVNTEAFFGQGTRLTVV.